This is a list of T cell receptor beta chains from one sample in a study of beta chain features in type 1 diabetes. Sequencing was performed with immunoSEQ multiplex PCR; in TCRdb, only in-frame clones are kept and a portion is missing. The sample shows around 400,000 clones, over 13% of them seen only once. Sequenced sample: naive CD4+ T cells from blood. The receptors stem from a woman aged 18-30 years in good health. Each CDR3 is given with its conserved first and last residue. Fields, in order: CDR3 protein, V gene, J gene.

CASSRTGTYNEQFF,TRBV28,TRBJ2-1
CATGHSSSGNTIYF,TRBV10-3,TRBJ1-3
CAISTGTGVYEQYF,TRBV10-3,TRBJ2-7
CASSSTAEETQYF,TRBV7-2,TRBJ2-5
CASSPTGQETQYF,TRBV18,TRBJ2-5
CASSQDWGQGTYEQYF,TRBV4-1,TRBJ2-7
CASSSDRLGEQYF,TRBV5-4,TRBJ2-7
CASSMHVASSYNEQFF,TRBV7-7,TRBJ2-1
CASSLSRRVLSWGGELFF,TRBV11-2,TRBJ2-2
CSVGRGNEQFF,TRBV29-1,TRBJ2-1
CASSLTGGYTDTQYF,TRBV6-6,TRBJ2-3
CASSRKAGTSYNEQFF,TRBV5-4,TRBJ2-1
CASSVERTSGIYEQYF,TRBV9,TRBJ2-7
CAISAGTENEQFF,TRBV10-3,TRBJ2-1
CASGDRDYGYTF,TRBV7-9,TRBJ1-2
CASSSAGLASYEQYF,TRBV7-2,TRBJ2-7